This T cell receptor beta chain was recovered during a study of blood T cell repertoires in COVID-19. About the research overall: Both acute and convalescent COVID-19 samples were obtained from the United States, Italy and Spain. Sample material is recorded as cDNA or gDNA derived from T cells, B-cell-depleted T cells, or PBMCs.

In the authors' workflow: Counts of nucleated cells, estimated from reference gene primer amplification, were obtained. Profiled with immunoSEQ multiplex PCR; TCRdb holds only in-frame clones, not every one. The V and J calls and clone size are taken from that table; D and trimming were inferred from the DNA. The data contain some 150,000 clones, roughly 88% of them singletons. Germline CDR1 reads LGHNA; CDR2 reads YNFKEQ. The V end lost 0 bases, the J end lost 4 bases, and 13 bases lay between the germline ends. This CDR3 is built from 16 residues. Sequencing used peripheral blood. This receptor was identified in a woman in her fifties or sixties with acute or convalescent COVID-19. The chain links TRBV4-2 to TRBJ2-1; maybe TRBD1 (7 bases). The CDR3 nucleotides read TGTGCCAGCAGCCAAGAGGAGGGGGCCCGATACAATGAGCAGTTCTTC. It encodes CASSQEEGARYNEQFF.